Described below is a single T cell receptor beta chain sequence and its context. The germline gives CDR1 SGHTA, CDR2 FQGTGA. V was cut by 1 base and J by 2 bases, with 7 bases left in between. The CDR3 contains 14 residues. This sample is drawn from a study of control samples from healthy donors and cancer patients. TCRdb's table, derived via immunoSEQ multiplex PCR, lists solely in-frame clones and lacks some. Altogether approximately 130,000 clones are present, about 90% being singletons, with the ten largest covering 2.9%. The chain employs TRBV7-3 and TRBJ2-3; D unresolved. This TCR was recovered from a man in his fifties or sixties in good health. Sequences were obtained from blood. Here the CDR3 DNA reads TGTGCCAGCAGCTTAAACCCAGCCACAGATACGCAGTATTTT. Translation gives CASSLNPATDTQYF.